The 18 T cell receptor beta chains in this list originate from one sample, sequenced in a study of blood T cells in healthy people across ages. Alongside a J-beta primer mix, a sample-barcoded 5' primer served in a second PCR lasting about 7 to 12 cycles. TCRdb called the 5' RACE reads again in MiXCR, with one record for every CDR3 protein. The sample gives about 1.6 million distinct CDR3 sequences, roughly a third of which show up once; 11% is in the top ten. The sample consisted of blood. All receptors come from a woman under 40 in good health.

The chain carries TRBV20-1 and TRBJ1-2, with a possible D match to TRBD1 (6 bases). The CDR3 is 11 amino acids. Germline assignment: CDR1 DFQATT and CDR2 SNEGSKA (reference sequence). V gave up 6 bases and J gave up 7 bases, with 12 bases separating them. CDR3 sequence: CSALTGIGYTF. In DNA form, the CDR3 reads TGCAGTGCCCTTACAGGGATTGGCTACACCTTC.

This clonotype was seen repeatedly, ten times or more. The chain uses TRBV5-1 and TRBJ2-7; D not certain. The CDR3 sequence is 13 residues long. V gave up 0 bases and J gave up 4 bases, with 8 bases separating them. CDR1 and CDR2 (germline): SGHRS, YFSETQ. The CDR3 is CASSLAHGYEQYF. The CDR3 DNA reads as TGCGCCAGCAGCTTGGCACACGGTTACGAGCAGTACTTC.

This clonotype was detected a few times. The chain combines TRBV29-1 with TRBJ1-2; tentatively, D is TRBD1 (5 bases). Germline V gene sequence: CDR1 SQVTM, CDR2 ANQGSEA. The ends were cut back, 6 bases at V and 3 bases at J, with 20 bases in the middle. The CDR3 covers 15 residues. CDR3 sequence (DNA): TGCAGCGTGCTGTTACGGGGGACTAGAGACTATGGCTACACCTTC. Its translation: CSVLLRGTRDYGYTF.

V gene TRBV2 combines with J gene TRBJ2-1; the match to TRBD2 covers 8 bases. CDR1 is SNHLY and CDR2 is FYNNEI in the germline V gene. The V gene end was trimmed by 6 bases and the J gene end by 2 bases; junction bases not matched to a gene: 9. This CDR3 has 16 residues. CDR3 in amino acids: CASRVSLAGTYNEQFF. The CDR3 region has the DNA TGTGCCAGCAGGGTAAGCTTAGCGGGAACCTACAATGAGCAGTTCTTC.

V and J are TRBV19 and TRBJ2-5, with a weak D call TRBD1 (6 bases). The tail of the sequence fits TRBJ2-7 better, so the J call may be wrong. The CDR3 has 14 amino acids. Germline V gene data show CDR1 as LNHDA and CDR2 as SQIVND (reference sequence). CDR3 loop: CASTPAQGINEQYF. Written as DNA, the CDR3 is TGTGCCAGTACCCCTGCACAGGGTATCAACGAGCAGTACTTC.

The V call is TRBV27, the J call TRBJ2-3, with 9 nucleotides matching TRBD2. V was clipped by 2 bases and J by 4 bases; unmatched bases: 4. CDR1 is MNHEY and CDR2 is SMNVEV in the germline V gene (reference sequence). The CDR3 contains 15 residues. For the CDR3, the DNA is TGTGCCAGCAGTTTAGGGCGGGGGGGCCCAGATACGCAGTATTTT. Its protein is CASSLGRGGPDTQYF.

This clonotype occurred a few times. This sequence joins TRBV3-1 and TRBJ2-3; D gene ambiguous. CDR3 length: 18 amino acids. V lost 4 bases and J lost 1, with 21 bases in between. Germline V lookup: CDR1 LGHDT, CDR2 YNNKEL (reference sequence). CDR3 DNA: TGTGCCAGCAGCCTCCGAGGTAGGGCTGGAAATCGCACAGATACGCAGTATTTT. Translated, it gives CASSLRGRAGNRTDTQYF.

Details on this clonotype: A much larger clonotype is one base distant, so this may be a read error. The CDR3 DNA reads TGTGCCAGCAGCTTAGTCTCGGTTGGCGACACCTTC. This translates into CASSLVSVGDTF. The chain has TRBV7-2 and TRBJ1-2; D not resolved. CDR1 and CDR2 (germline): SGHTA, FQGNSA. The CDR3 runs 12 residues. Full variable domain (rest looked up from reference TRBV7-2 and TRBJ1-2): GAGVSQSPSNKVTEKGKDVELRCDPISGHTALYWYRQSLGQGLEFLIYFQGNSAPDKSGLPSDRFSAERTGGSVSTLTIQRTQQEDSAVYLCASSLVSVGDTFGSGTRLTVV.

This clonotype came up many times. The V gene is TRBV11-2, the J gene TRBJ2-5; no reliable D call. Germline-derived CDR1 and CDR2 are SGHAT and FQNNGV. The CDR3 consists of 13 residues. Trimming removed 1 base at V and 5 bases at J, with 8 bases between. The CDR3 reads CASSLGFGETQYF. CDR3 DNA sequence: TGTGCCAGCAGCTTAGGTTTTGGGGAGACCCAGTACTTC. Combining the CDR3 with reference TRBV11-2 and TRBJ2-5 gives the whole variable domain EAGVAQSPRYKIIEKRQSVAFWCNPISGHATLYWYQQILGQGPKLLIQFQNNGVVDDSQLPKDRFSAERLKGVDSTLKIQPAKLEDSAVYLCASSLGFGETQYFGPGTRLLVL.

The genes are TRBV5-6 and TRBJ2-1; possibly TRBD1 for D (5 bases). The ends were cut back, 1 base at V and 1 base at J, with 12 bases in the middle. The CDR3 loop spans 16 amino acids. CDR1 and CDR2 (germline): SGHDT, YYEEEE. The CDR3 here is CASSLQGGYSYNEQFF. Here the CDR3 DNA reads TGTGCCAGCAGCTTGCAGGGTGGATATTCCTACAATGAGCAGTTCTTC.

This clonotype was counted only a few times. The gene calls are TRBV7-3 and TRBJ2-2; D is undetermined. This CDR3 spans 13 amino acids. Germline lookup yields CDR1 SGHTA and CDR2 FQGTGA. V gave up 3 bases and J gave up 2 bases, with 4 bases separating them. The CDR3 sequence: CASSLDNTGELFF. The CDR3 nucleotides read TGTGCCAGCAGCTTGGACAACACCGGGGAGCTGTTTTTT.

DNA of the CDR3: TGTGCCAGCAGCCTAACGCGGGGGCTTGCCTACAATGAGCAGTTCTTC. Protein product: CASSLTRGLAYNEQFF. This sequence joins TRBV3-1 and TRBJ2-1, with D tentatively TRBD2 (7 bases). V shed 4 bases and J shed 2 bases, with 15 bases lying between them. The CDR3 totals 16 residues. The germline gives CDR1 LGHDT, CDR2 YNNKEL (reference sequence).

Comment on this clonotype: A single base separates this from a much larger clone, so it may be a read error. The V and J genes are TRBV10-3 and TRBJ2-3, with 9 bases that match TRBD1. The J segment lost 2 bases and the V segment lost 8 bases, leaving 14 bases of the junction unmatched. This CDR3 comprises 17 residues. Germline CDR1 reads ENHRY; CDR2 reads SYGVKD. The CDR3 sequence: CAIGVIQGASNTDTQYF. The CDR3 bases are TGTGCCATCGGTGTAATACAGGGGGCTTCCAACACAGATACGCAGTATTTT.

V gene TRBV12-3 or TRBV12-4 combines with J gene TRBJ2-6; weak D call: TRBD2 (7 bases). CDR3 length: 20 residues. V gave up 7 bases and J gave up 0 bases, with 25 bases separating them. The CDR3 loop is CASKPEGGPISVSGANVLTF. CDR3 nucleotide sequence: TGTGCCAGCAAACCGGAGGGGGGGCCAATCTCCGTCTCTGGGGCCAACGTCCTGACTTTC.

This clonotype has more than one count but fewer than ten. The CDR3 is CASSPFNTGELFF. The DNA for the CDR3 is TGTGCCAGCAGCCCCTTTAACACCGGGGAGCTGTTTTTT. The chain carries TRBV7-3 and TRBJ2-2; D is undetermined. Looked up from germline, CDR1 is SGHTA and CDR2 is FQGTGA. CDR3 length: 13 residues. Between the trimmed V and J ends, which lost 5 bases and 2 bases, there was a span of 6 bases.

This clonotype was recorded a few times. This sequence joins TRBV20-1 and TRBJ2-1, with a tentative D call TRBD2 (6 bases). The V end was cut by 1 base, the J end by 4 bases, with 11 bases between. Germline CDR1 DFQATT, CDR2 SNEGSKA (reference sequence). The CDR3 sequence is 14 residues long. The CDR3 DNA follows: TGCAGTGCTAGAGTAGCGGTATTGTACAATGAGCAGTTCTTC. This codes for CSARVAVLYNEQFF.

As for this clonotype: With a much larger clone just one base away, this may be a read error. This chain links TRBV4-1 with TRBJ2-1; TRBD2 aligns across 7 bases. This CDR3 spans 13 amino acids. Germline V gives CDR1 MGHRA, CDR2 YSYEKL. Trimming cost V 4 bases and J 13 bases; bases outside gene matches: 10. The CDR3 nucleotides are TGCGCCAGCAGCCGGACTAGGGAGGAGACCCAGTTCTTC. It encodes CASSRTREETQFF.

The chain combines TRBV12-3 or TRBV12-4 with TRBJ2-1; the D is unclear. The CDR3 sequence is 11 residues long. Trimming left V 7 bases short and J 10 bases short, with 11 bases between. The CDR3 spells CASTSSREQFF. Written as DNA, the CDR3 is TGTGCCAGCACCTCCAGCCGGGAGCAGTTCTTC.